This T cell receptor beta chain originates from a study of T cell responses to AZD1222 COVID-19 vaccine. Produced via immunoSEQ multiplex PCR; TCRdb's table is partial and in-frame only. This sample has 95,000 to 120,000 clones, with 85% to 90% found just once. Looked up from germline, CDR1 is SEHNR and CDR2 is FQNEAQ (reference sequence). The CDR3 consists of 14 residues. V dropped 6 bases and J dropped 4; count of bases not matched to a gene: 7. This TCR came from an adult in good health. The J gene is TRBJ2-7, the V gene TRBV7-9; 9 bases fit TRBD1. The sequenced sample was peripheral blood, obtained on day 0 of AZD1222 vaccination. CDR3: CASRQTGGAYEQYF. The CDR3 bases are TGTGCCAGCAGACAAACAGGGGGCGCGTACGAGCAGTACTTC.